This T cell receptor (beta chain) comes out of a study of blood T cell repertoires in COVID-19. In the study overall: Acute-phase and convalescent COVID-19 samples originated in the United States, Italy and Spain. In each case, the material was cDNA or gDNA derived from T cells, B-cell-depleted T cells, or PBMCs.

In the study's own analysis: Nucleated cell counts were estimated from reference gene primer amplification. Sequencing was performed with immunoSEQ multiplex PCR; in TCRdb, only in-frame clones are kept and a portion is missing. For V, J and clone size, that table is used; D and trimming come from the DNA. The sample has about 170,000 clones, about 89% seen once. CDR3 size: 15 residues. Germline loops: CDR1 SGHNT, CDR2 YYREEE (reference sequence). V dropped 0 bases and J dropped 4 bases, with 11 bases sitting between them. V and J are TRBV5-4 and TRBJ1-5, with a possible D match to TRBD1 (6 bases). The sequencing input was peripheral blood. This sequence originates from a man between 65 and 80 years old with acute or convalescent COVID-19. The CDR3 protein is CASSLAETGNQPQHF. The CDR3 DNA is TGTGCCAGCAGCTTGGCCGAAACAGGGAATCAGCCCCAGCATTTT. Drawing the rest from reference TRBV5-4 and TRBJ1-5, the complete variable domain is ETGVTQSPTHLIKTRGQQVTLRCSSQSGHNTVSWYQQALGQGPQFIFQYYREEENGRGNFPPRFSGLQFPNYSSELNVNALELDDSALYLCASSLAETGNQPQHFGDGTRLSIL.